The clone carrying this T cell receptor (beta chain) was counted only a few times. Its antigen is not known. The CDR3 consists of 13 residues. V shed 3 bases, J shed 5 bases, and the junction held 1 base outside the gene matches. Germline CDR1 PRHDT, CDR2 FYEKMQ (reference sequence). The data stem from a study of cytomegalovirus exposure and HLA in healthy donors. Whole-study context: Clustering assigned about 79% of the 350 to 400 genotyped donors to the Caucasian-associated ancestry cluster.

The PCR ran on 60 Vbeta and 13 Jbeta primers. Sequenced by immunoSEQ multiplex PCR; TCRdb stores in-frame clones only, minus some. The sample gives roughly 160,000 clones, around 64% of which show up once; over 2.5% is in the top ten. Points from the study as a whole: A missense variant in DCLRE1C was later tied to TCR beta V- and J-gene trimming. Among TCR beta chains, those listed as cytomegalovirus-associated numbered some 160. In vitro testing confirmed a few CMV-associated chains as specific for CMV antigens.

Sequenced sample: PBMCs. V is TRBV13 and J is TRBJ1-1, with TRBD1 matching 9 bases. This TCR came from a woman in her 30s in good health and CMV-seronegative. CDR3 residues: CASSLGQGTEAFF. The CDR3 coding sequence is TGTGCCAGCAGCTTGGGACAGGGAACTGAAGCTTTCTTT.